Listed below are T cell receptor beta chains from one sample, sequenced in a study of cytomegalovirus exposure and HLA in healthy donors. The method was immunoSEQ multiplex PCR; TCRdb's version includes in-frame clones alone and lacks a portion of them. Here the sample spans around 190,000 clones, roughly 78% being singletons. The sample was PBMCs. The receptor set was obtained from a woman aged 30 to 39 in good health and CMV-seropositive. The CDR3 runs from the conserved cysteine through the conserved F or W. The D gene is left open where the match is weak. Rows may omit the clone size; those that give it use once, few, many or a size class.

>once|TRBJ2-1|NA|TRBV9
TGTGCCAGCAGCGTAGAGGCCGGGAACTACTACAATGAGCAGTTCTTC
CASSVEAGNYYNEQFF
>NA|TRBJ2-5|NA|TRBV10-3
TGTGCCATCACGGACACCCAAGAGACCCAGTACTTC
CAITDTQETQYF
>NA|TRBJ1-1|TRBD1|TRBV9
TGTGCCAGCAGCGTGGGAGGGACAGGGGAAACTGAAGCTTTCTTT
CASSVGGTGETEAFF
>NA|TRBJ1-3|NA|TRBV5-6
TGTGCCAGCAGCCCCGGACACACCTCTGGAAACACCATATATTTT
CASSPGHTSGNTIYF
>once|TRBJ2-7|NA|TRBV5-1
TGCGCCAGCAGCTTGGAGAAGGGGGGGGGCCCCTACGAGCAGTACTTC
CASSLEKGGGPYEQYF
>few|TRBJ1-1|NA|TRBV5-8
TGTGCCAGCAGCTTGGTGCGGGGAGAAGCTTTCTTT
CASSLVRGEAFF
>few|TRBJ2-7|TRBD2|TRBV19
TGTGCCAGTAGTAAGCGGGGAACCTACGAGCAGTACTTC
CASSKRGTYEQYF
>NA|TRBJ1-1|NA|TRBV2
TGTGCCAGCAGTCAAAGGGGGGGGAACACTGAAGCTTTCTTT
CASSQRGGNTEAFF
>NA|TRBJ1-2|TRBD1|TRBV7-2
TGTGCCAGCAGCCCCCCTGGGCAGGGGGCAAGGGGTGGCTACACCTTC
CASSPPGQGARGGYTF
>NA|TRBJ2-2|TRBD2|TRBV7-6
TGTGCCACCCAGCGGGAGGAGGGAGGTAACACCGGGGAGCTGTTTTTT
CATQREEGGNTGELFF
>NA|TRBJ1-5|NA|TRBV2
TGTGCCAGCAGTGAACAAGCTAGAGTTAATCAGCCCCAGCATTTT
CASSEQARVNQPQHF
>NA|TRBJ2-5|TRBD1|TRBV6-6
TGTGCCAGCAGTTTACAGGGGCGCATACCTCCCGAGACCCAGTACTTC
CASSLQGRIPPETQYF
>NA|TRBJ2-3|NA|TRBV27
TGTGCCAGCAGTTTAATCACAGGGAGAGGCACAGATACGCAGTATTTT
CASSLITGRGTDTQYF
>NA|TRBJ1-1|NA|TRBV19
TGTGCCAGTACAGGCTACATGAACACTGAAGCTTTCTTT
CASTGYMNTEAFF
>NA|TRBJ2-3|NA|TRBV9
TGTGCCAGCAGCGTAGGGGGCTCGGGAGATACGCAGTATTTT
CASSVGGSGDTQYF
>once|TRBJ1-3|NA|TRBV5-4
TGTGCCAGCAGCTCTATCGTCTCTCCGTTAGAGGCTGGAAACACCATATATTTT
CASSSIVSPLEAGNTIYF
>NA|TRBJ1-5|NA|TRBV18
TGTGCCAGCTCCCCCCGACAGTCTGGCCAGCCCCAGCATTTT
CASSPRQSGQPQHF
>NA|TRBJ2-2|TRBD2|TRBV27
TGTGCCAGCAGTTGGGGACTAGTTGCCGGGGAGCTGTTTTTT
CASSWGLVAGELFF
>once|TRBJ2-1|TRBD1|TRBV10-3
TGTGCCATCAGTGAACGGCAGGGGGACAATGAGCAGTTCTTC
CAISERQGDNEQFF
>NA|TRBJ2-5|TRBD1|TRBV13
TGTGCCAGCAGCTCAACGGGACAGATACAAGAGACCCAGTACTTC
CASSSTGQIQETQYF
>NA|TRBJ1-2|TRBD1|TRBV27
TGTGCCAGCAGTTTACAGGGGGACAGCTATGGCTACACCTTC
CASSLQGDSYGYTF
>few|TRBJ2-3|TRBD2|TRBV11-2
TGTGCCAGCAGCCCTCTCAGCGGGGGGAGCACAGATACGCAGTATTTT
CASSPLSGGSTDTQYF
>once|TRBJ1-2|NA|TRBV14
TGTGCCAGCAGCCAAGAACGGGGGATGAATGGCTACACCTTC
CASSQERGMNGYTF
>NA|TRBJ2-5|NA|TRBV2
TGTGCCAGCAATGGAGGGGAAGAGACCCAGTACTTC
CASNGGEETQYF
>NA|TRBJ2-1|TRBD2|TRBV7-8
TGTGCCAGCAGCACGAGGACTAGCTACTCCTACAATGAGCAGTTCTTC
CASSTRTSYSYNEQFF
>NA|TRBJ2-3|TRBD1|TRBV2
TGTGCCAGCAGGATGGGACAGGGGGAAGGCACAGATACGCAGTATTTT
CASRMGQGEGTDTQYF
>NA|TRBJ2-3|NA|TRBV7-2
TGTGCCAGCAGCTTATATACCAGCGGGTTTAGCACAGATACGCAGTATTTT
CASSLYTSGFSTDTQYF
>NA|TRBJ1-1|TRBD1|TRBV4-1
TGCGCCAGCAGCCTTTGGGGACAGGGAGGCTCTGAAGCTTTCTTT
CASSLWGQGGSEAFF
>NA|TRBJ2-7|NA|TRBV5-5
TGTGCCAGCAGCTCGCGAGGGGGTACGGGCTACGAGCAGTACTTC
CASSSRGGTGYEQYF
>once|TRBJ1-4|TRBD1|TRBV4-1
TGCGCCAGCAGCCATAGGGACAGGATTGCAACTAATGAAAAACTGTTTTTT
CASSHRDRIATNEKLFF
>NA|TRBJ2-7|NA|TRBV27
TGTGCCAGCAGTTTACGAACGGGGAGCTCCTACGAGCAGTACTTC
CASSLRTGSSYEQYF
>once|TRBJ1-1|NA|TRBV18
TGTGCCAGCTCACCAGGTGCCCACAGGGTGAACACTGAAGCTTTCTTT
CASSPGAHRVNTEAFF
>NA|TRBJ2-7|NA|TRBV11-2
TGTGCCAGCAGCTTACGAGATCAGGGGTATCCCTACGAGCAGTACTTC
CASSLRDQGYPYEQYF
>NA|TRBJ2-1|NA|TRBV4-2
TGTGCCAGCAGCCAAGATCGGAGAGACCCTGTTGATGAGCAGTTCTTC
CASSQDRRDPVDEQFF
>few|TRBJ2-3|NA|TRBV21-1
TGTGCCAGCAGCGTAACAGGGATAGAACCCACAGATACGCAGTATTTT
CASSVTGIEPTDTQYF
>NA|TRBJ2-7|TRBD1|TRBV27
TGTGCCAGCAGCCGGGACAGGGAAACCTACGAGCAGTACTTC
CASSRDRETYEQYF
>NA|TRBJ2-7|NA|TRBV5-1
TGCGCCAGCAGCTTGGACGGAGCCTACGAGCAGTACTTC
CASSLDGAYEQYF
>NA|TRBJ2-6|NA|TRBV7-9
TGTGCCAGCAGCCCAACCAGGGGGGCGAGCTCTGGGGCCAACGTCCTGACTTTC
CASSPTRGASSGANVLTF
>NA|TRBJ1-6|NA|TRBV5-1
TGCGCCAGCAGCTTGGAGGCAGGGGAGTATTCACCCCTCCACTTT
CASSLEAGEYSPLHF
>NA|TRBJ1-5|TRBD1|TRBV27
TGTGCCAGCAGTCGGGACAGCTACAATCAGCCCCAGCATTTT
CASSRDSYNQPQHF
>NA|TRBJ2-7|NA|TRBV6-5
TGTGCCAGCAGTTATCAGGGGGGAAGCTCCTACGAGCAGTACTTC
CASSYQGGSSYEQYF
>few|TRBJ2-4|NA|TRBV5-4
TGTGCCGGATCGGGGCAAGGGGGCAAAAACATTCAGTACTTC
CAGSGQGGKNIQYF
>NA|TRBJ1-1|NA|TRBV6-6
TGTGCCAGCAGATACGGCGGCAACCTTGTCAACACTGAAGCTTTCTTT
CASRYGGNLVNTEAFF
>NA|TRBJ2-5|NA|TRBV5-1
TGCGCCAGCAGCTTCAGGGGCGTAGGGGAGACCCAGTACTTC
CASSFRGVGETQYF
>NA|TRBJ1-1|NA|TRBV4-1
TGCGCCAGCAGCCAAGAATTTCCGGGTAGGAACACTGAAGCTTTCTTT
CASSQEFPGRNTEAFF